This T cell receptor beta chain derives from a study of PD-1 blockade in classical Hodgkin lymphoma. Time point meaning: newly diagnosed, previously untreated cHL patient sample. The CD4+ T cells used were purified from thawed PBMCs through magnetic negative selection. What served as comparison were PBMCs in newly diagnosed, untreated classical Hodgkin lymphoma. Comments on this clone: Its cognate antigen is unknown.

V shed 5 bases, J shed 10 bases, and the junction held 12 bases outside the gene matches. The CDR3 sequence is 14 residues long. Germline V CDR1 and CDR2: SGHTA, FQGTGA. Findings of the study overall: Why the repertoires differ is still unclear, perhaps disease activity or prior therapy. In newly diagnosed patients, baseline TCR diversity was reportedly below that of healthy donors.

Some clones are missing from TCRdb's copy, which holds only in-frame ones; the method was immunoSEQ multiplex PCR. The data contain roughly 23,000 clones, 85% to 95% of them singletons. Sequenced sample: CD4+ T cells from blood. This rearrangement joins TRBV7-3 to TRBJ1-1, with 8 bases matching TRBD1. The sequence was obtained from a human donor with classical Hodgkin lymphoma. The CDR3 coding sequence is TGTGCCAGCAGCGCCCAGACAGGGGATGAAATAGCTTTCTTT. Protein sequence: CASSAQTGDEIAFF.